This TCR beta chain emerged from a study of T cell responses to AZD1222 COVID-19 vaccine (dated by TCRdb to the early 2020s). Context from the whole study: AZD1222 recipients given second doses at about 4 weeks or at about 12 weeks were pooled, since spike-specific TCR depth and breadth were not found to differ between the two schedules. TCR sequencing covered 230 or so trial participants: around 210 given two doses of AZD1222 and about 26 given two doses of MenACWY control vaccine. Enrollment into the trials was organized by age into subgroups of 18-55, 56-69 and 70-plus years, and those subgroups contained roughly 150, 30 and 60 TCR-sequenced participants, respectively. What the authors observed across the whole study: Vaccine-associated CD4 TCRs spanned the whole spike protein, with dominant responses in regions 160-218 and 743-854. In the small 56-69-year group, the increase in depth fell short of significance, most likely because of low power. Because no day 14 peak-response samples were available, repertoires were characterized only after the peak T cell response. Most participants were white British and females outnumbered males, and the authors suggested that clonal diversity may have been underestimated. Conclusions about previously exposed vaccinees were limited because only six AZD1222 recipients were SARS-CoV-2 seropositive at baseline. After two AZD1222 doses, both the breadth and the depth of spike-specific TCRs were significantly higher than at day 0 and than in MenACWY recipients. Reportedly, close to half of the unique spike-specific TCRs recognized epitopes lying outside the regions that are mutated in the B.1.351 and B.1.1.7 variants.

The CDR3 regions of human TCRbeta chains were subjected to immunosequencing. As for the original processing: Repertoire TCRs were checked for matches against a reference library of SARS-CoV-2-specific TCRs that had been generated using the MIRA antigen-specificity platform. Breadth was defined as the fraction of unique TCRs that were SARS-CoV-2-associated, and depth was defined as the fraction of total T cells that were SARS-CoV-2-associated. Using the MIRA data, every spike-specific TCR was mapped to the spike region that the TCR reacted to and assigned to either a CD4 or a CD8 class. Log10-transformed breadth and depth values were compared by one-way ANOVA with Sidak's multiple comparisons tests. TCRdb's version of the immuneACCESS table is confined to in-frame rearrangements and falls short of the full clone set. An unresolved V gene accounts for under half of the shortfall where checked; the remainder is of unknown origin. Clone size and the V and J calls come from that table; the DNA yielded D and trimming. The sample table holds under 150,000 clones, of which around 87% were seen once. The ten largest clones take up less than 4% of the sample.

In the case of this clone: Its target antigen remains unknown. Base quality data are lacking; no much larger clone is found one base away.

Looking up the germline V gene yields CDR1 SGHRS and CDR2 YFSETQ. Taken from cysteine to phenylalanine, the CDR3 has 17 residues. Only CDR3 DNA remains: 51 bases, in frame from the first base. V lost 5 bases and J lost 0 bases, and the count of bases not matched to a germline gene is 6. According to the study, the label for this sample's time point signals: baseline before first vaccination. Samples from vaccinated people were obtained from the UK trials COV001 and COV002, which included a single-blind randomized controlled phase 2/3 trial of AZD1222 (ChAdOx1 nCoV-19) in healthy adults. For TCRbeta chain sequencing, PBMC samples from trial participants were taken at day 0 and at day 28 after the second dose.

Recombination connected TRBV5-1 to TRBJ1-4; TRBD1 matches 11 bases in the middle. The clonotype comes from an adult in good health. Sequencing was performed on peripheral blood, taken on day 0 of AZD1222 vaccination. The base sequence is TGCGCCAGCAGTTGGACAGGGGGCGCGGCAACTAATGAAAAACTGTTTTTT. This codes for CASSWTGGAATNEKLFF.